These 8 T cell receptor beta chains originate from one sample sequenced in a study of response to subunit inactivated influenza vaccine. TCRdb called the RT-PCR reads again in MiXCR, with one record for every CDR3 protein. This sample yields 590,000 or so distinct CDR3 sequences, of which roughly 15% are seen a single time; less than 8.5% belongs to the top ten. Sequenced here: PBMCs from blood, sampled approximately 15 days before vaccination. These receptors came from a man aged 50-59 years who received an inactivated influenza vaccine.

The chain recombines TRBV7-2 with TRBJ2-7; possibly TRBD1 for D (5 bases). This CDR3 spans 14 amino acids. From germline, CDR1 is SGHTA and CDR2 FQGNSA. V lost 2 bases and J 2 bases, leaving 10 bases between the germline ends. CDR3 coding DNA: TGTGCCAGCAGCTTATTCCGACAGACCTACGAGCAGTACTTC. Translation: CASSLFRQTYEQYF.

In its sample, this clonotype was seen a few times. Germline and junction disagree at one end, which may indicate a read error. V gene TRBV4-2 combines with J gene TRBJ2-1; 8 nucleotides line up with TRBD1. Per the germline V gene, CDR1 is LGHNA and CDR2 is YNFKEQ. The CDR3 has 15 amino acids. CDR3: CASSRSTGQDNEHFF. CDR3 sequence (DNA): TGTGCCAGCAGCCGATCGACGGGACAGGACAATGAGCATTTCTTC.

The rearrangement links TRBV5-1 to TRBJ2-7, with D possibly being TRBD1 (6 bases). Germline V lookup: CDR1 SGHRS, CDR2 YFSETQ. The ends were cut back, 0 bases at V and 5 bases at J, with 12 bases in the middle. There are 14 residues in the CDR3. The CDR3 DNA is TGCGCCAGCAGCTTGGTGGTAGGGGGAAACGAGCAGTACTTC. Protein sequence: CASSLVVGGNEQYF.

The V and J genes are TRBV6-1 and TRBJ2-5, with D possibly matching TRBD1 (6 bases). Germline V gene data show CDR1 as MNHNS and CDR2 as SASEGT. V gave up 6 bases and J gave up 2 bases, with 16 bases separating them. The CDR3 runs to 15 residues. CDR3 DNA: TGTGCCAGCAGACCCGGACAGCTATCTCAAGAGACCCAGTACTTC. Amino acid sequence: CASRPGQLSQETQYF.

This clonotype has more than one count but fewer than ten. V is TRBV4-3 and J is TRBJ1-3, with TRBD1 as a possible D gene (5 bases). The germline V gene has CDR1 LGHNA and CDR2 YSLEER. This CDR3 spans 15 amino acids. Deletions cut 3 bases from V and 3 bases from J, with 12 bases between. The CDR3: CASSHLGGSGNTIYF. Written as DNA, the CDR3 is TGCGCCAGCAGCCACTTGGGGGGTAGTGGAAACACCATATATTTT.

The chain carries TRBV27 and TRBJ2-1; TRBD2 aligns across 10 bases. The V and J ends lost 6 bases and 6 bases, in that order; junction bases with no gene match: 17. CDR3 length equals 18 residues. The germline CDR1 and CDR2 sequences are MNHEY and SMNVEV (reference sequence). DNA for the CDR3: TGTGCCAGCAGCCATTTATTGGATACTAGCGGGACTCTCAATGAGCAGTTCTTC. Its protein is CASSHLLDTSGTLNEQFF.

DNA of the CDR3: TGTGCCAGCAGTACTGATCTTAATGGCTACACCTTC. Amino acid sequence: CASSTDLNGYTF. This chain joins TRBV2 and TRBJ1-2; D gene uncertain. Germline values: CDR1 SNHLY, CDR2 FYNNEI. The germline V and J ends were trimmed by 5 bases and 6 bases, with 10 bases remaining between them. This CDR3 region has 12 residues.

The chain has TRBV7-9 and TRBJ2-1, with 7 bases that match TRBD2. This CDR3 region has 15 residues. Per germline, CDR1 SEHNR and CDR2 FQNEAQ (reference sequence). The V gene end was trimmed by 5 bases and the J gene end by 4 bases; junction bases not matched to a gene: 8. Written as DNA, the CDR3 is TGTGCCAGCAGCCTCCTGGCGGGGGAGTACAATGAGCAGTTCTTC. Amino acids: CASSLLAGEYNEQFF.